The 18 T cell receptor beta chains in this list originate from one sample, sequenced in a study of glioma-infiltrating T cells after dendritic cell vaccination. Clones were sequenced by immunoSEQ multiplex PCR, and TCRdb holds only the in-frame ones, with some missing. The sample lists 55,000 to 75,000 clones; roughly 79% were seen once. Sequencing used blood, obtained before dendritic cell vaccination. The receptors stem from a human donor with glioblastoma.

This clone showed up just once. DNA for the CDR3: TGTGCCAGCAGTTTAGCTCTCAGACATATGAACACTGAAGCTTTCTTT. It encodes CASSLALRHMNTEAFF. The chain is built from TRBV27 and TRBJ1-1; no reliable D call. The CDR3 is 16 amino acids. Germline values: CDR1 MNHEY, CDR2 SMNVEV (reference sequence). Deletions cut 2 bases from V and 0 bases from J, with 13 bases between.

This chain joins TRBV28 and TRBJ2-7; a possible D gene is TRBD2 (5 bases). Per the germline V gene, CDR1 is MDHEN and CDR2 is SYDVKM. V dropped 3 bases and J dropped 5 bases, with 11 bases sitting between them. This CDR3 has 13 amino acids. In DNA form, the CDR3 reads TGTGCCAGCAGTTTGGTTGGACTGCACGAGCAGTACTTC. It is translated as CASSLVGLHEQYF.

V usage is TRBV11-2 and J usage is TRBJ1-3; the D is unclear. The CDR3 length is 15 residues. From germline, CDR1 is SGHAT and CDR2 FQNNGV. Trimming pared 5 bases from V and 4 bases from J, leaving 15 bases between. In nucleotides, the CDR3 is TGTGCCAGCAGCCCCCGGGGTGCCAGCGGAAACACCATATATTTT. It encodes CASSPRGASGNTIYF.

This CDR3 reads CASRPGTADYGYTF. The CDR3 bases are TGTGCCAGCAGACCAGGGACTGCTGACTATGGCTACACCTTC. The genes are TRBV6-1 and TRBJ1-2; tentative D call: TRBD1 (5 bases). This CDR3 has 14 amino acids. The V gene lost 6 bases and the J gene lost 3 bases, with 14 bases spanning the gap. Germline V gives CDR1 MNHNS, CDR2 SASEGT.

The CDR3 reads CASSSTSGGAYNEQFF. The CDR3 region has the DNA TGTGCCAGCAGCTCCACGAGCGGGGGGGCCTACAATGAGCAGTTCTTC. V gene TRBV7-9 combines with J gene TRBJ2-1, with 10 nucleotides matching TRBD2. The CDR3 runs to 16 residues. The germline gives CDR1 SEHNR, CDR2 FQNEAQ (reference sequence). V gave up 4 bases and J gave up 2 bases; unmatched junction bases: 5.

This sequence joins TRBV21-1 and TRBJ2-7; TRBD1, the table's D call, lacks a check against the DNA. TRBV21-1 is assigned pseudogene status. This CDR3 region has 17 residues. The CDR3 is CASSKAGDRESSYEQYF. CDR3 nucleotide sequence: TGTGCCAGCAGCAAAGCGGGGGACAGGGAGAGCTCCTACGAGCAGTACTTC.

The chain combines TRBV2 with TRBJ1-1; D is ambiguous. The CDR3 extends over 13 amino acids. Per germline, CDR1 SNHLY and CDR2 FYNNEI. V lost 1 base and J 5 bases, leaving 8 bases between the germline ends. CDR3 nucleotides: TGTGCCAGCAGTGAAGACAGAGGGACTGAAGCTTTCTTT. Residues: CASSEDRGTEAFF.

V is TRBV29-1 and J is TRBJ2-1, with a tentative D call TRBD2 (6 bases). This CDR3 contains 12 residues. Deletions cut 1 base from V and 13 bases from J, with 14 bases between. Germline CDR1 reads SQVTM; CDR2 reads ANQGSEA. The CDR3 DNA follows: TGCAGCGTTGAAGTTTCGGGAGTGAGCCAGTTCTTC. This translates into CSVEVSGVSQFF.

The CDR3 DNA is TGCGCCAGCAGCCAAAGCGGGACAGGGGGTAATTCACCCCTCCACTTT. This translates into CASSQSGTGGNSPLHF. This sequence joins TRBV4-3 and TRBJ1-6; 11 nucleotides line up with TRBD1. The CDR3 consists of 16 residues. Germline V lookup: CDR1 LGHNA, CDR2 YSLEER. Germline trimming cut 2 bases from V and 6 bases from J; bases unmatched to any gene: 3.

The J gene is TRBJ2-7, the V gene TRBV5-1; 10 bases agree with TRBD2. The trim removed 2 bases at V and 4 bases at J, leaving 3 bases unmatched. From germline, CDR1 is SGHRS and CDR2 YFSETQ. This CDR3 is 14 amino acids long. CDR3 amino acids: CASSFGTSAYEQYF. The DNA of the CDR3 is TGCGCCAGCAGCTTCGGGACTAGCGCTTACGAGCAGTACTTC.

The CDR3 reads CASTNTGQTILAKNIQYF. The DNA of the CDR3 is TGTGCCAGCACCAACACGGGACAGACCATACTAGCCAAAAACATTCAGTACTTC. This chain uses TRBV2 with TRBJ2-4; 7 nucleotides line up with TRBD1. Losses at the gene ends were 7 bases for V and 0 bases for J; bases not matched to a gene: 15. Germline values: CDR1 SNHLY, CDR2 FYNNEI. The CDR3 has 18 residues. Full variable domain (remainder filled in from reference TRBV2 and TRBJ2-4): EPEVTQTPSHQVTQMGQEVILRCVPISNHLYFYWYRQILGQKVEFLVSFYNNEISEKSEIFDDQFSVERPDGSNFTLKIRSTKLEDSAMYFCASTNTGQTILAKNIQYFGAGTRLSVL.

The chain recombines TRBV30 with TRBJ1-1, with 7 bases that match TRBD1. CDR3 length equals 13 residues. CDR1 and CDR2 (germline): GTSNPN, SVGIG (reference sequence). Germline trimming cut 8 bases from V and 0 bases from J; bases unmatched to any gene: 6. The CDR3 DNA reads TGTGCCCGGGCGGGACAGTTGAACACTGAAGCTTTCTTT. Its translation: CARAGQLNTEAFF. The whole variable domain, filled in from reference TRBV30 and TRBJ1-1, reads SQTIHQWPATLVQPVGSPLSLECTVEGTSNPNLYWYRQAAGRGLQLLFYSVGIGQISSEVPQNLSASRPQDRQFILSSKKLLLSDSGFYLCARAGQLNTEAFFGQGTRLTVV.

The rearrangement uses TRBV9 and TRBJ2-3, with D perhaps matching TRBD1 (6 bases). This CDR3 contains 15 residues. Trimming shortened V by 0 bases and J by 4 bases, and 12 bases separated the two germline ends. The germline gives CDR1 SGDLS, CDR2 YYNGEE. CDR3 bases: TGTGCCAGCAGCGTAGGAACAGGGTTGTCAGATACGCAGTATTTT. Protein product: CASSVGTGLSDTQYF.

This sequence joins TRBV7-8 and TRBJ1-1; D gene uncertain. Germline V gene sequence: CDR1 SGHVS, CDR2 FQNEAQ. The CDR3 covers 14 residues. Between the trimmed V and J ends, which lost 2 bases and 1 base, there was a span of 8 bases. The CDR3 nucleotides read TGTGCCAGCAGCTTATCGGCGGGGAACACTGAAGCTTTCTTT. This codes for CASSLSAGNTEAFF.

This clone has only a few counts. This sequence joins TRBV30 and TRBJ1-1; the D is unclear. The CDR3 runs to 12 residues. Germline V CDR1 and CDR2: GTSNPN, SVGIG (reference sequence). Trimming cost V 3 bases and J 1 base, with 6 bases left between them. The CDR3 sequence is CAWRRGNTEAFF. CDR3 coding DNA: TGTGCCTGGAGAAGAGGGAACACTGAAGCTTTCTTT.

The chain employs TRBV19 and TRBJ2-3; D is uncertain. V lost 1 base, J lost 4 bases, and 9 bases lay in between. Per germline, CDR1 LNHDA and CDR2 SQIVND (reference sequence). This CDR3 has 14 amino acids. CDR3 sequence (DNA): TGTGCCAGTAGTATAGCCCGGTTGTCAGATACGCAGTATTTT. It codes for CASSIARLSDTQYF.

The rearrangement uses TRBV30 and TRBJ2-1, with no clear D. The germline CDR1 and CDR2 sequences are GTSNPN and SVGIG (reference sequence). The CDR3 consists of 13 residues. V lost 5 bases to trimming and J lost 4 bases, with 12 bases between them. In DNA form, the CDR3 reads TGTGCCTGGCTCACTGACACTTACAATGAGCAGTTCTTC. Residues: CAWLTDTYNEQFF.

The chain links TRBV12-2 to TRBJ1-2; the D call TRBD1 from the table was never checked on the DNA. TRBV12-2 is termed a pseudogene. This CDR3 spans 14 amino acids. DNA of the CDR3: TGTGCAAGTCGCTTAGTCCCAGGGAACTATGGCTACACCTTC. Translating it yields CASRLVPGNYGYTF.